This TCR beta chain was recovered during a study of blood T cell repertoires in COVID-19. Study summary: The United States, Italy and Spain were the sources of the acute and convalescent COVID-19 samples. In each case, the material was cDNA or gDNA derived from T cells, B-cell-depleted T cells, or PBMCs.

Those enrolled, adults aged 18 to 89 years, came from about two dozen US areas. Recovery meant two consecutive negative NP/OP PCR tests, professional clearance, or resolved symptoms. Trimming pared 11 bases from V and 0 bases from J, leaving 10 bases between. The CDR3 totals 13 residues. Germline CDR1 and CDR2: MNHNS and SASEGT. Generated by immunoSEQ multiplex PCR, the TCRdb table keeps only in-frame clones and is missing some. The sample carries hundreds of thousands of clones, roughly nine tenths recorded once. The sequenced material came from PBMCs or T cells enriched from blood (not recorded which). This sequence was found in a woman under 30 who had recovered from COVID-19. The chain joins TRBV6-1 to TRBJ1-4; maybe TRBD1 (5 bases). The CDR3 loop is CASRGATNEKLFF. The CDR3 DNA sequence: TGTGCCTCAAGGGGCGCAACTAATGAAAAACTGTTTTTT.